The rows below give T cell receptor beta chains drawn from one sample of a study of shared clonotypes between healthy human individuals. Only in-frame clones appear in the TCRdb table, and some are missing; sequencing was by immunoSEQ multiplex PCR. Of fewer than 800,000 clones listed, 92% are singletons. Sequenced material: naive CD8+ T cells sorted from blood. All receptors come from a man aged 25 to 40 in good health. Each CDR3 is given with its conserved first and last residue.

j_call v_call cdr3_aa
TRBJ2-7 TRBV10-1 CASPPGGQGDEQYF
TRBJ2-1 TRBV7-6 CASSFGGNNEQFF
TRBJ2-7 TRBV19 CASSIYGGPYEQYF
TRBJ2-7 TRBV27 CASSSLAEPYEQYF
TRBJ1-1 TRBV28 CASSSRQAGHTEAFF
TRBJ2-3 TRBV9 CASSPEGTTDTQYF
TRBJ1-6 TRBV7-9 CASSPPGQGSSYNSPLHF
TRBJ2-1 TRBV15 CATSRDLSENEGGSYNEQFF
TRBJ2-7 TRBV4-3 CASSQDRLTGINEQYF
TRBJ2-7 TRBV29-1 CSVEDRGDSYEQYF
TRBJ2-7 TRBV7-9 CASSLVGTGLSSIHYEQYF
TRBJ2-5 TRBV7-6 CASSLKTSGRAETQYF
TRBJ2-5 TRBV7-9 CASERVGVETQYF
TRBJ1-2 TRBV14 CASSQARSPYGYTF
TRBJ2-3 TRBV2 CASSDPWPYF
TRBJ1-1 TRBV28 CASSFTGPDGAFF
TRBJ1-5 TRBV27 CASSFNGQNQPQHF
TRBJ1-4 TRBV30 CAWMDGVHEKLFF
TRBJ1-1 TRBV11-3 CASSPPEDPNTEAFF
TRBJ1-6 TRBV6-1 CASSPRRGNFHF
TRBJ1-1 TRBV6-1 CASSEARYLNTEAFF
TRBJ2-7 TRBV28 CASSLRPFRDSYEQYF
TRBJ1-5 TRBV27 CASSSGQTDRPQHF
TRBJ2-5 TRBV27 CASRRLAGKETQYF
TRBJ2-5 TRBV5-5 CASSLEQRGAGEQETQYF
TRBJ2-1 TRBV28 CASRSPYVGGTYNEQFF
TRBJ1-5 TRBV4-1 CASSPADRDNQPQHF
TRBJ1-1 TRBV10-1 CASSVGLNTEAFF
TRBJ2-7 TRBV18 CASSRQGTYEQYF
TRBJ2-1 TRBV29-1 CSVEPGLAAYNEQFF
TRBJ2-7 TRBV11-2 CASSFTTRDYEQYF
TRBJ1-1 TRBV6-5 CASSSGQGDFF
TRBJ2-5 TRBV13 CASSLVSSQETQYF
TRBJ2-3 TRBV29-1 CSTLPGGSTDTQYF
TRBJ2-3 TRBV10-3 CAISELAGGSTDTQYF
TRBJ2-2 TRBV6-5 CASSYGYPDTGELFF
TRBJ2-5 TRBV6-1 CASSEEPVQETQYF
TRBJ2-6 TRBV5-1 CASSHVVAQLSGANVLTF
TRBJ2-7 TRBV4-1 CASSQVPASSYEQYF
TRBJ2-7 TRBV5-3 CARSLDTGGGPFYEQYF
TRBJ2-7 TRBV7-9 CASSSTSGRGYEQYF
TRBJ1-5 TRBV28 CASSWDRERLYNQPQHF